These 18 T cell receptor beta chains originate from one sample sequenced in a study of tissue T cells after allogeneic stem cell transplantation. TCRdb keeps only in-frame clones here, not all; method: immunoSEQ multiplex PCR. Here the sample spans 510 or so clones, about 83% being singletons. This specimen was liver tissue, taken at autopsy. The receptors here all came from a male patient between 35 and 70 years old with steroid-refractory graft-versus-host disease after an allogeneic stem cell transplant. Some T cells may possibly be graft donor cells.

The chain combines TRBV15 with TRBJ2-5; 7 bases align to TRBD1. V shed 5 bases, J shed 5 bases, and the junction held 8 bases outside the gene matches. This CDR3 spans 14 amino acids. Germline V gene lookup returns CDR1 LNHNV and CDR2 YYDKDF (reference sequence). CDR3 amino acids: CATSVLDRRETQYF. CDR3 bases: TGTGCCACCAGCGTGCTGGACAGGAGGGAGACCCAGTACTTC.

The chain joins TRBV6-7 to TRBJ1-4; D ambiguous. TRBV6-7 is recorded as an ORF, its role being uncertain. Trimming took off 6 bases at V and 3 bases at J, with 11 bases between the two ends. The CDR3 has 14 amino acids. The chain's CDR3 is CASRQTESNEKLFF. CDR3 coding DNA: TGTGCCAGCAGGCAGACGGAATCTAATGAAAAACTGTTTTTT.

This chain links TRBV7-9 with TRBJ1-2, with 9 bases fitting TRBD1. Germline values: CDR1 SEHNR, CDR2 FQNEAQ (reference sequence). The V segment lost 0 bases and the J segment 6 bases; nucleotides outside the gene matches: 8. This CDR3 contains 16 residues. For the CDR3, the DNA is TGTGCCAGCAGCTTAGCCTACCGGGACAGGGAAGATGGCTACACCTTC. The encoded protein is CASSLAYRDREDGYTF.

A single count supports this clone. The chain couples TRBV5-4 to TRBJ1-1, with 9 bases that match TRBD1. Germline assignment: CDR1 SGHNT and CDR2 YYREEE (reference sequence). This CDR3 comprises 13 residues. J was trimmed by 8 bases and V by 1 base; bases with no gene match: 3. The CDR3 bases are TGTGCCAGCAGCTTGTCGGGGACAGGGGAAGCTTTCTTT. Translated, it gives CASSLSGTGEAFF.

V gene TRBV19 combines with J gene TRBJ1-2, with a tentative D call TRBD1 (5 bases). The CDR3 is 15 residues long. The germline CDR1 and CDR2 sequences are LNHDA and SQIVND (reference sequence). Trimming took 2 bases from V and 4 from J, leaving 14 bases between them. This CDR3 reads CASSITGGSVYGYTF. In nucleotides, the CDR3 is TGTGCCAGTAGTATAACGGGGGGATCGGTCTATGGCTACACCTTC.

This clone was detected only once. J is TRBJ2-1 and V is TRBV7-8; D unresolved. Germline V gives CDR1 SGHVS, CDR2 FQNEAQ. Trimming pared 5 bases from V and 0 bases from J, leaving 8 bases between. This CDR3 comprises 14 residues. This CDR3 is CASSPLGSYNEQFF. The CDR3, as DNA: TGTGCCAGCAGCCCCCTGGGCTCCTACAATGAGCAGTTCTTC.

The chain has TRBV7-6 and TRBJ1-5; no reliable D call. Trimming shortened V by 8 bases and J by 5 bases, and 22 bases separated the two germline ends. The CDR3 is 16 amino acids. The germline V gene encodes CDR1 SGHVS and CDR2 FNYEAQ. CDR3 in amino acids: CASSERTSIPYQPQHF. The CDR3 region has the DNA TGTGCCAGCTCGGAAAGGACCTCGATACCGTATCAGCCCCAGCATTTT.

The rearrangement links TRBV7-8 to TRBJ1-3; 7 nucleotides line up with TRBD1. The CDR3 spans 15 residues. Trimming removed 5 bases from V and 4 bases from J; junction bases left unmatched: 8. The germline gives CDR1 SGHVS, CDR2 FQNEAQ. Here the CDR3 DNA reads TGTGCCAGCAGCCCTACCCCAGGGGGAGGAAACACCATATATTTT. As protein: CASSPTPGGGNTIYF.

This chain connects TRBV10-1 to TRBJ1-1; D is undetermined. The germline gives CDR1 WNHNN, CDR2 SYGVQD (reference sequence). The CDR3 length is 14 residues. V shed 5 bases and J shed 1 base, with 11 bases lying between them. The CDR3 here is CASSLDLSNTEAFF. CDR3 in DNA: TGCGCCAGCAGTCTGGACCTGTCGAACACTGAAGCTTTCTTT.

The chain recombines TRBV28 with TRBJ2-4; D possibly corresponds to TRBD2 (6 bases). V was shortened by 3 bases and J by 10 bases, with 10 bases between the two germline ends. Germline V lookup: CDR1 MDHEN, CDR2 SYDVKM. The CDR3 spans 12 residues. DNA of the CDR3: TGTGCCAGCAGTTTGACTAGTAGTATTCAGTACTTC. It codes for CASSLTSSIQYF.

The chain employs TRBV13 and TRBJ2-1, with D unresolved. The CDR3 is 17 amino acids. Trimming took off 4 bases at V and 0 bases at J, with 16 bases between the two ends. Germline values: CDR1 PRHDT, CDR2 FYEKMQ (reference sequence). CDR3 nucleotides: TGTGCCAGCAGCTCGAAACTTGACATCCGCTCCTACAATGAGCAGTTCTTC. It yields the protein CASSSKLDIRSYNEQFF.

This chain connects TRBV9 to TRBJ2-7; possibly TRBD1 for D (6 bases). Germline CDR1 and CDR2: SGDLS and YYNGEE. The CDR3 is 12 residues long. V gave up 2 bases and J gave up 6 bases, with 9 bases separating them. The CDR3 sequence is CASSVGAGEQYF. In DNA form, the CDR3 reads TGTGCCAGCAGCGTGGGGGCCGGCGAGCAGTACTTC.

The chain carries TRBV6-2 or TRBV6-3 and TRBJ2-7, with TRBD1 matching 8 bases. Germline lookup yields CDR1 MNHEY and CDR2 SVGEGT. V shed 5 bases and J 4 bases; nucleotides not matched to a gene: 7. This CDR3 spans 14 amino acids. This chain's CDR3 is CASSDIGQGYEQYF. CDR3 DNA: TGTGCCAGCAGTGATATTGGACAGGGTTACGAGCAGTACTTC.

This chain joins TRBV4-2 and TRBJ1-4; 12 nucleotides match TRBD1. V shed 3 bases and J 3 bases; nucleotides not matched to a gene: 2. The CDR3 is 16 amino acids. The germline gives CDR1 LGHNA, CDR2 YNFKEQ. The CDR3 DNA reads as TGTGCCAGCAGCCAGGGACAGGGGGCTGCTAATGAAAAACTGTTTTTT. Encoded protein: CASSQGQGAANEKLFF.

The J gene is TRBJ2-7, the V gene TRBV5-1; 7 nucleotides match TRBD1. This CDR3 spans 16 amino acids. J gave up 0 bases and V 0 bases, and 6 bases lay outside the gene matches. Germline V CDR1 and CDR2: SGHRS, YFSETQ. DNA of the CDR3: TGCGCCAGCAGCTTGGCCGAAGGGGGCGACTCCTACGAGCAGTACTTC. The encoded protein is CASSLAEGGDSYEQYF.

This chain connects TRBV19 to TRBJ1-2; TRBD1 agrees at 10 bases. Germline CDR1 and CDR2: LNHDA and SQIVND (reference sequence). The CDR3 is 17 amino acids. The J segment lost 3 bases and the V segment lost 7 bases, leaving 14 bases of the junction unmatched. The CDR3 nucleotides are TGTGCCAGTACCCGGAGGCTTTTAGGACAGGGGGACTATGGCTACACCTTC. Translation gives CASTRRLLGQGDYGYTF.

The rearrangement uses TRBV18 and TRBJ2-7; either TRBD1 or TRBD2 may fit D (5 bases each). This CDR3 comprises 14 residues. V shed 3 bases and J shed 2 bases, with 11 bases lying between them. The germline gives CDR1 KGHSH, CDR2 LQKENI. The CDR3 region is CASSPGTGTYEQYF. DNA for the CDR3: TGTGCCAGCTCACCCGGGACGGGCACCTACGAGCAGTACTTC.

This chain connects TRBV12-5 to TRBJ2-5; D not resolved. The CDR3 extends over 19 amino acids. CDR1 and CDR2 from the germline V gene are LGHNT and FRNRAP. Trimming pared 6 bases from V and 2 bases from J, leaving 28 bases between. The CDR3 region is CASGPHRFIGQPKQETQYF. Written as DNA, the CDR3 is TGTGCTAGTGGACCCCACAGATTCATCGGGCAGCCGAAACAAGAGACCCAGTACTTC.